This TCR beta chain was documented in a study of CD8+ T cells in alopecia areata. Overall study results and limits: Among the top 100, expanded CD8+ clones were significantly decreased by tofacitinib, as was scalp clonality. The study found TCR sharing across patients less clear than in mice, possibly for HLA reasons.

Indicated treatment: oral pan-JAK inhibitor, 5-10 mg twice daily. Peripheral blood and lesional scalp punch biopsies came from alopecia areata patients. Sequencing used cDNA as its template, made by extracting RNA and reverse transcribing it. Clones were read by immunoSEQ multiplex PCR, and TCRdb kept only the in-frame ones, dropping some. The sample holds more than 110,000 clones, about 51% seen once. V dropped 5 bases and J dropped 3 bases, with 12 bases sitting between them. Germline assignment: CDR1 ENHRY and CDR2 SYGVKD. This CDR3 comprises 14 residues. This clone was seen a handful of times. What it binds is unknown.

Sequences were derived from CD8+ T cells sorted from blood, sampled at week 4, from a patient treated with tofacitinib. The clonotype comes from a human donor with alopecia areata. V usage is TRBV10-3 and J usage is TRBJ2-3; tentative D call: TRBD1 (7 bases). DNA for the CDR3: TGTGCCATCAGTCAGGGGGGCCTGACAGATACGCAGTATTTT. This codes for CAISQGGLTDTQYF.